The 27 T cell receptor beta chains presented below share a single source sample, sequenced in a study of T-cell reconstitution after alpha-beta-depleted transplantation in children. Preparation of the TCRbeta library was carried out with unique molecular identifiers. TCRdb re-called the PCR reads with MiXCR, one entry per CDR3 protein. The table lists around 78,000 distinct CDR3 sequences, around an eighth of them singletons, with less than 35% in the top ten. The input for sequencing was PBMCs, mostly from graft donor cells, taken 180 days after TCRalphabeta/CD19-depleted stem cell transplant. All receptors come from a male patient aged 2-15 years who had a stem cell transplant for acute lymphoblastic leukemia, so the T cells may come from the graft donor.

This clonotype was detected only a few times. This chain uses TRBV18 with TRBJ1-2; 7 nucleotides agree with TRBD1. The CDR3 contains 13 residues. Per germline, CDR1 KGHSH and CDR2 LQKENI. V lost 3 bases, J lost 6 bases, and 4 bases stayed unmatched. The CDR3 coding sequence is TGTGCCAGCTCACCGACAGGGCGAGATGGCTACACCTTC. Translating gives CASSPTGRDGYTF.

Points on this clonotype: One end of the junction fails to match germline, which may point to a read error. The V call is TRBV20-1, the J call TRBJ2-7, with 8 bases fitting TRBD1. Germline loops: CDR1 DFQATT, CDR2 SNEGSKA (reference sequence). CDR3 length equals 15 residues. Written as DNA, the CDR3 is TGCAGTTCTAGGGTTGACAGGGGCGCAGGCAACGAGCAGTACTTC. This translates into CSSRVDRGAGNEQYF.

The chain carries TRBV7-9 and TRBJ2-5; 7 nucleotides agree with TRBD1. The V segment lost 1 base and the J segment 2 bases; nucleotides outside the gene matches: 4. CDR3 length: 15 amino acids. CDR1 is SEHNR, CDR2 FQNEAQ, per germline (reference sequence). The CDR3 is CASSLVPGGQETQYF. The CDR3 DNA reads TGTGCCAGCAGCTTAGTTCCAGGGGGACAAGAGACCCAGTACTTC.

CDR3 bases: TGTGCCAGTAGCGCCCCGTGGGACAGCATGAACACTGAAGCTTTCTTT. Its protein is CASSAPWDSMNTEAFF. The J gene is TRBJ1-1, the V gene TRBV19, with 7 bases identical to TRBD1. The germline V gene encodes CDR1 LNHDA and CDR2 SQIVND (reference sequence). J lost 0 bases, V lost 6 bases, and 10 bases had no gene match. This CDR3 comprises 16 residues.

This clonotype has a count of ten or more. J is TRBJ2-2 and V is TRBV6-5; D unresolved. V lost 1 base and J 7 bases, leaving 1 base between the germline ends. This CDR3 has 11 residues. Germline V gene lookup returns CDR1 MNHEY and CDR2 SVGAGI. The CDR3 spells CASSYFGELFF. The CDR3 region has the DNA TGTGCCAGCAGTTACTTCGGGGAGCTGTTTTTT.

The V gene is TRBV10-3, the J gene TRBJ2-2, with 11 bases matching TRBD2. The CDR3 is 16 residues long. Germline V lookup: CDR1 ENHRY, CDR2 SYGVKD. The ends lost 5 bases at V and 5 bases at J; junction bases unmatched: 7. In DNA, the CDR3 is TGTGCCATCAGTCCACTGACTAGCGGGACGACCGGGGAGCTGTTTTTT. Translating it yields CAISPLTSGTTGELFF.

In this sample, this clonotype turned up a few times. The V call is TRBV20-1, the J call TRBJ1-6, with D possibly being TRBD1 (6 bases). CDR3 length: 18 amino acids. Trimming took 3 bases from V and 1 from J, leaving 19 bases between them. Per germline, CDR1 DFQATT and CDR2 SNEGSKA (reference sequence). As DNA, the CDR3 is TGCAGTGCTAGGGATGGGGACACTAAGAGGTCCTATAATTCACCCCTCCACTTT. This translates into CSARDGDTKRSYNSPLHF.

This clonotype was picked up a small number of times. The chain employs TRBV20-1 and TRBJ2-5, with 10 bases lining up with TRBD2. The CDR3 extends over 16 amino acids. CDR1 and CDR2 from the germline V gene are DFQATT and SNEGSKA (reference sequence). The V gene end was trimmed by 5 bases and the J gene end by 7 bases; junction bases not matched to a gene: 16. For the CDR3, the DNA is TGCAGTGCTCAATCCTCTGAGCGGGAGGGCCGAAGGACCCAGTACTTC. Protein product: CSAQSSEREGRRTQYF.

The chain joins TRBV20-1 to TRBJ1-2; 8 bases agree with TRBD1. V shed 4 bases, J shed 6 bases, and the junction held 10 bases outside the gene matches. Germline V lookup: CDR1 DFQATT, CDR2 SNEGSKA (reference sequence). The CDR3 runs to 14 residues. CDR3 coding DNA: TGCAGTGCTATAACTGACAGGGGCAAGGATGGCTACACCTTC. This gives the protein CSAITDRGKDGYTF.

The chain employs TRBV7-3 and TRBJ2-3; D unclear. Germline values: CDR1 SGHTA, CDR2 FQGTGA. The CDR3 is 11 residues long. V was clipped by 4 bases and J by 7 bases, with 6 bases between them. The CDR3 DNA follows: TGTGCCAGCAGCTCTGGTAATACGCAGTATTTT. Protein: CASSSGNTQYF.

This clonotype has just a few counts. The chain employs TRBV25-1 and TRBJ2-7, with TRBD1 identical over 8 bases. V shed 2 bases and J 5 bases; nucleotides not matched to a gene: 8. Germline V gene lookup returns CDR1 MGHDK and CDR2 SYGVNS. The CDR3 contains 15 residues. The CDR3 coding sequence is TGTGCCAGCAGTGAACCCGGGACAGGCTTAAACGAGCAGTACTTC. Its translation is CASSEPGTGLNEQYF.

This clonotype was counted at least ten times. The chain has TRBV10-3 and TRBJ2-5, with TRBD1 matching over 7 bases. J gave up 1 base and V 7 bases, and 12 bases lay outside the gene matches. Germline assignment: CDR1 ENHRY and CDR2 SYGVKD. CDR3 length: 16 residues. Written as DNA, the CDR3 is TGTGCCATCACTCATCGGGCAGGGGGACCCCAAGAGACCCAGTACTTC. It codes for CAITHRAGGPQETQYF.

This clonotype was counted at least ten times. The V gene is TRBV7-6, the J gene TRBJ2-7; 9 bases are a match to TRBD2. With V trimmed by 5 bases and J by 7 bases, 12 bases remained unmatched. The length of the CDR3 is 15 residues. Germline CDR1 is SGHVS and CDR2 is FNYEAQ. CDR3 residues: CASSLRAGGTGEQYF. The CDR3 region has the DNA TGTGCCAGCAGCCTGAGAGCGGGAGGAACGGGAGAGCAGTACTTC.

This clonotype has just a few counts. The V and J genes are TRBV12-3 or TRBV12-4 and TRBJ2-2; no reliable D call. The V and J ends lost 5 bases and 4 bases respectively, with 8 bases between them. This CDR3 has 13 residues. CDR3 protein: CASSTVATGELFF. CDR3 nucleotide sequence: TGTGCCAGCAGTACCGTGGCCACCGGGGAGCTGTTTTTT.

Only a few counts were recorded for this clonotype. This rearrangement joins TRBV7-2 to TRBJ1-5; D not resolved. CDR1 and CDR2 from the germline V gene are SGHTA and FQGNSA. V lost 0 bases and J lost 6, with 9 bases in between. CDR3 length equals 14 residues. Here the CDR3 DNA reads TGTGCCAGCAGCTTAGCCCAGAAGAGTCAGCCCCAGCATTTT. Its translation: CASSLAQKSQPQHF.

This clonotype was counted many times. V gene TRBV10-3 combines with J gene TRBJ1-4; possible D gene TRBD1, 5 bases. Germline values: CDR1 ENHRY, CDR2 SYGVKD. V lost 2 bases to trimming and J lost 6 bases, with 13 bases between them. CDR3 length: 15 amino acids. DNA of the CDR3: TGTGCCATCAGTGAGAGAGGGGAATGGGATGAAAAACTGTTTTTT. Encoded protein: CAISERGEWDEKLFF.

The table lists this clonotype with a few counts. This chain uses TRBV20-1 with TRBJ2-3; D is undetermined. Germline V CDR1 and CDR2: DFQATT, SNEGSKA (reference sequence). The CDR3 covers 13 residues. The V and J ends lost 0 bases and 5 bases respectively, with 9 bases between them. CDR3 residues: CSAREAFRDTQYF. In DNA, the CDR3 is TGCAGTGCTAGAGAGGCTTTTCGAGATACGCAGTATTTT.

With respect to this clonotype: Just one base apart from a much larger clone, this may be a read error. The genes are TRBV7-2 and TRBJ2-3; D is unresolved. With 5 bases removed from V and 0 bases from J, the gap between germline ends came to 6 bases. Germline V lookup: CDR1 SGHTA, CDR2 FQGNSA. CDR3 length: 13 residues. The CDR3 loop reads CASSRSSTDTQYF. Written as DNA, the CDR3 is TGTGCCAGCAGCCGGTCTAGCACAGATACGCAGTATTTT.

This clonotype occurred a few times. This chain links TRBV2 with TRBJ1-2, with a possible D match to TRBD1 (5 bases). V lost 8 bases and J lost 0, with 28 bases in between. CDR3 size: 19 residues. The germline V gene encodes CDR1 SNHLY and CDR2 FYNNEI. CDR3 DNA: TGTGCCAGCGGGGGAAGACAGAAGAAAGGTTGGAAAGCTAACTATGGCTACACCTTC. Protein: CASGGRQKKGWKANYGYTF.

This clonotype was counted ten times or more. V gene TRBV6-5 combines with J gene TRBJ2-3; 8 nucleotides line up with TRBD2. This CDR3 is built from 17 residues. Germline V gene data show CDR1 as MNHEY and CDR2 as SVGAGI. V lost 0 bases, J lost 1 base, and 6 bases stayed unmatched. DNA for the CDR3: TGTGCCAGCAGTTACTCAGGGCTAGCGGGCCGCACAGATACGCAGTATTTT. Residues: CASSYSGLAGRTDTQYF.

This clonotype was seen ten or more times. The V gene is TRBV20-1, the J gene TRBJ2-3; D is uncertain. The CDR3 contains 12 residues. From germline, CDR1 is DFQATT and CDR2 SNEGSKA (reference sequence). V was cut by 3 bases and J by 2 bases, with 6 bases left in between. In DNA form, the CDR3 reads TGCAGTGCTAGGGGCCCCACAGATACGCAGTATTTT. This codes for CSARGPTDTQYF.

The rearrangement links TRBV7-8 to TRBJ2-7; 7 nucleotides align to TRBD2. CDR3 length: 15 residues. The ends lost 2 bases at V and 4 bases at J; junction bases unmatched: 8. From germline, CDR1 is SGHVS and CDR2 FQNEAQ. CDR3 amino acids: CASSLNGRGGYEQYF. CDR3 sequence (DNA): TGTGCCAGCAGCTTAAATGGGAGGGGAGGGTACGAGCAGTACTTC.

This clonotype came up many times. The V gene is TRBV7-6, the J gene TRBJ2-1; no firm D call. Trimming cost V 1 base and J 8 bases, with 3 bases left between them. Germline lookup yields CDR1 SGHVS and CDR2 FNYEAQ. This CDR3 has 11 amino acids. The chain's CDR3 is CASSLVDEQFF. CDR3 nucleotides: TGTGCCAGCAGCTTAGTAGATGAGCAGTTCTTC.

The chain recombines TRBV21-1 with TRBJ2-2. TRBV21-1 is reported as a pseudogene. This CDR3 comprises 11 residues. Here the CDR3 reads CASSKGGELFF. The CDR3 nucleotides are TGTGCCAGCAGCAAAGGTGGAGAGCTGTTTTTT.

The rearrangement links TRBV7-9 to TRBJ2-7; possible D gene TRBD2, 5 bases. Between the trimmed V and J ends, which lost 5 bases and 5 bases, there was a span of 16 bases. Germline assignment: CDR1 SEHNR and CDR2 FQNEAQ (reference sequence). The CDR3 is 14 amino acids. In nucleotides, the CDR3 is TGTGCCAGCAGCCCCCCTCCGGGGTTCAACGAGCAGTACTTC. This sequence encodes CASSPPPGFNEQYF.

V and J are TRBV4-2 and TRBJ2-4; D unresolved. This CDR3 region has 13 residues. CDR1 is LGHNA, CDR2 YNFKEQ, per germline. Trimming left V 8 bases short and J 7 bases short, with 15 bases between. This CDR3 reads CASRGPVNNIQYF. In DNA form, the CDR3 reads TGTGCCAGCCGTGGGCCGGTTAATAACATTCAGTACTTC.

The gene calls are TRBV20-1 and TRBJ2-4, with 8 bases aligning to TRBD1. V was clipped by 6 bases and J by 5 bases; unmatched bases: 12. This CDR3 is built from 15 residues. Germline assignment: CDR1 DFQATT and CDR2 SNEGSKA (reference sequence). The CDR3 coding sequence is TGCAGTGCCCTAACCCAGGGGGCTGTCGAAAACATTCAGTACTTC. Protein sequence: CSALTQGAVENIQYF.